This is a list of T cell receptor beta chains from one sample in a study of T cells in Graves' hyperthyroidism and ophthalmopathy. A single record per CDR3 protein comes from TCRdb applying MiXCR to the multiplex PCR reads. Of a few hundred thousand distinct CDR3 sequences in the sample, about 16% were seen once. The sequenced sample consisted of blood. The receptors come from a middle-aged woman with Graves' ophthalmopathy. CDR3s include the opening cysteine and the closing phenylalanine or tryptophan. The D gene is left open where the match is weak. The size field is filled for only some rows; it gives once, few, many or a size class.

V: TRBV12-3/TRBV12-4; D: NA; J: TRBJ2-3; size: many; CDR3: CASSLEMVWAGSQGNTDTQYF; DNA: TGTGCCAGCAGTTTAGAGATGGTTTGGGCGGGGTCCCAGGGTAACACAGATACGCAGTATTTT
V: TRBV5-6; D: TRBD1; J: TRBJ1-1; size: many; CDR3: CASSTTGIDTEAFF; DNA: TGTGCCAGCAGCACGACAGGGATTGACACTGAAGCTTTCTTT
V: TRBV6-1; D: NA; J: TRBJ1-6; size: NA; CDR3: CASRTSSYNSPLHF; DNA: TGTGCCAGCAGGACGAGCTCCTATAATTCACCCCTCCACTTT
V: TRBV28; D: NA; J: TRBJ1-6; size: many; CDR3: CASRPTAVVSPLHF; DNA: TGTGCCAGCAGGCCAACAGCTGTGGTTTCACCCCTCCACTTT
V: TRBV19; D: TRBD1; J: TRBJ2-7; size: NA; CDR3: CASSTRDSSNEQYF; DNA: TGTGCCAGTAGTACTCGGGACAGCTCAAACGAGCAGTACTTC
V: TRBV12-5; D: NA; J: TRBJ1-1; size: NA; CDR3: CASGSGGAQGGEAFF; DNA: TGTGCTAGTGGGTCAGGAGGAGCCCAAGGGGGTGAAGCTTTCTTT
V: TRBV10-2; D: TRBD2; J: TRBJ2-1; size: few; CDR3: CAGSDFSGLVFREQFF; DNA: TGCGCCGGCAGTGACTTCTCGGGACTAGTCTTTCGGGAGCAGTTCTTC
V: TRBV2; D: NA; J: TRBJ2-5; size: many; CDR3: CASSVGTSFYQETQYF; DNA: TGTGCCAGCAGTGTTGGGACTTCCTTTTACCAAGAGACCCAGTACTTC
V: TRBV5-1; D: NA; J: TRBJ2-3; size: NA; CDR3: CASSFQKRLTDTQYF; DNA: TGCGCCAGCAGCTTCCAGAAAAGGCTCACAGATACGCAGTATTTT
V: TRBV7-3; D: NA; J: TRBJ2-1; size: few; CDR3: CASSRILAGEQFF; DNA: TGTGCCAGCAGCCGCATATTAGCTGGTGAGCAGTTCTTC
V: TRBV20-1; D: NA; J: TRBJ2-3; size: many; CDR3: CSARDGRRATDTQYF; DNA: TGCAGTGCTAGAGATGGGAGACGGGCCACAGATACGCAGTATTTT
V: TRBV10-1; D: NA; J: TRBJ1-1; size: many; CDR3: CASSEPAGRYTEAFF; DNA: TGCGCCAGCAGTGAACCCGCAGGTCGGTATACTGAAGCTTTCTTT
V: TRBV28; D: NA; J: TRBJ1-4; size: few; CDR3: CASSLRVRFYNEKLFF; DNA: TGTGCCAGCAGTTTGAGGGTTCGTTTCTATAATGAAAAACTGTTTTTT
V: TRBV7-2; D: TRBD2; J: TRBJ2-3; size: NA; CDR3: CASSYLGGDTRYF; DNA: TGTGCCAGCAGCTATTTGGGGGGGGATACGCGGTATTTT
V: TRBV2; D: NA; J: TRBJ1-5; size: many; CDR3: CASSAGNQPQHF; DNA: TGTGCCAGCAGTGCAGGGAATCAGCCCCAGCATTTT
V: TRBV10-2; D: NA; J: TRBJ1-1; size: many; CDR3: CASSVPGNTEAFF; DNA: TGCGCCAGCAGTGTCCCGGGGAACACTGAAGCTTTCTTT
V: TRBV12-3/TRBV12-4; D: TRBD2; J: TRBJ2-1; size: few; CDR3: CASSFSGGGYNEQFF; DNA: TGTGCCAGCAGTTTTAGCGGGGGGGGGTACAATGAGCAGTTCTTC
V: TRBV7-9; D: NA; J: TRBJ1-2; size: NA; CDR3: CASSLVVGGLYGYTF; DNA: TGTGCCAGCAGCTTAGTAGTCGGTGGCCTCTATGGCTACACCTTC
V: TRBV4-2; D: NA; J: TRBJ1-2; size: NA; CDR3: CASSQEGGLYGYTF; DNA: TGTGCCAGCAGCCAAGAGGGCGGACTTTATGGCTACACCTTC
V: TRBV2; D: TRBD2; J: TRBJ2-3; size: many; CDR3: CASSEIRSGTTTDTQYF; DNA: TGTGCCAGCAGTGAAATCCGGTCAGGGACTACCACAGATACGCAGTATTTT
V: TRBV18; D: NA; J: TRBJ1-1; size: many; CDR3: CASSRGPGENTEAFF; DNA: TGTGCCAGCTCACGAGGGCCCGGAGAGAACACTGAAGCTTTCTTT
V: TRBV5-6; D: NA; J: TRBJ2-4; size: few; CDR3: CASSWGALGAKNIQYF; DNA: TGTGCCAGCAGCTGGGGGGCATTGGGGGCCAAAAACATTCAGTACTTC
V: TRBV3-1; D: NA; J: TRBJ1-2; size: many; CDR3: CASSHAGTLLGGYTF; DNA: TGTGCCAGCAGCCACGCCGGGACACTCCTAGGGGGCTACACCTTC
V: TRBV9; D: NA; J: TRBJ2-2; size: NA; CDR3: CASSVARGYTGELFF; DNA: TGTGCCAGCAGCGTAGCTAGGGGGTACACCGGGGAGCTGTTTTTT
V: TRBV3-1; D: TRBD2; J: TRBJ2-1; size: many; CDR3: CASSQDSGRAYNEQFF; DNA: TGTGCCAGCAGCCAGGATAGCGGGAGGGCCTACAATGAGCAGTTCTTC
V: TRBV20-1; D: NA; J: TRBJ2-2; size: many; CDR3: CSARDGDYPRGELFF; DNA: TGCAGTGCTAGAGACGGCGACTACCCTAGGGGGGAGCTGTTTTTT
V: TRBV30; D: NA; J: TRBJ1-4; size: many; CDR3: CAWSTGPGANEKLFF; DNA: TGTGCCTGGAGTACAGGGCCAGGGGCTAATGAAAAACTGTTTTTT
V: TRBV19; D: TRBD1; J: TRBJ2-1; size: NA; CDR3: CASSIFSGTGGRNEQFF; DNA: TGTGCCAGTAGTATCTTCTCCGGGACAGGGGGTCGCAATGAGCAGTTCTTC
V: TRBV18; D: NA; J: TRBJ2-7; size: many; CDR3: CASSTDSFEQYF; DNA: TGTGCCAGCTCCACGGACAGTTTCGAGCAGTACTTC
V: TRBV30; D: TRBD1; J: TRBJ2-7; size: NA; CDR3: CAWSPLGGRGQVSYEQYF; DNA: TGTGCCTGGAGTCCGTTAGGGGGACGGGGACAGGTCTCCTACGAGCAGTACTTC
V: TRBV28; D: NA; J: TRBJ1-2; size: many; CDR3: CASSLPSQRGNYGYTF; DNA: TGTGCCAGCAGTTTACCGTCTCAAAGGGGAAACTATGGCTACACCTTC
V: TRBV28; D: NA; J: TRBJ2-7; size: many; CDR3: CASSLLQYEQYF; DNA: TGTGCCAGCAGTTTATTACAGTACGAGCAGTACTTC
V: TRBV18; D: NA; J: TRBJ1-5; size: many; CDR3: CASSPVILLEGQPQHF; DNA: TGTGCCAGCTCCCCCGTGATACTCCTAGAGGGACAGCCCCAGCATTTT
V: TRBV4-2; D: NA; J: TRBJ1-3; size: NA; CDR3: CASSQDLGSSGNTIYF; DNA: TGTGCCAGCAGCCAAGATTTAGGGAGCTCTGGAAACACCATATATTTT
V: TRBV18; D: TRBD2; J: TRBJ2-2; size: few; CDR3: CASSRPGLAEGTGELFF; DNA: TGTGCCAGCTCACGACCGGGACTAGCGGAAGGCACCGGGGAGCTGTTTTTT
V: TRBV29-1; D: NA; J: TRBJ1-1; size: many; CDR3: CSVERGQNTEAFF; DNA: TGCAGCGTTGAACGGGGGCAGAACACTGAAGCTTTCTTT
V: TRBV10-3; D: NA; J: TRBJ1-5; size: few; CDR3: CAISEGFSGDQPQHF; DNA: TGTGCCATCAGTGAGGGCTTCTCGGGGGATCAGCCCCAGCATTTT
V: TRBV2; D: NA; J: TRBJ1-1; size: few; CDR3: CASSEDNPELGTEAFF; DNA: TGTGCCAGCAGTGAAGATAATCCGGAATTAGGCACTGAAGCTTTCTTT
V: TRBV28; D: NA; J: TRBJ1-5; size: NA; CDR3: CASSWVEPQHF; DNA: TGTGCCAGCAGTTGGGTTGAGCCCCAGCATTTT
V: TRBV12-3/TRBV12-4; D: TRBD2; J: TRBJ2-1; size: NA; CDR3: CASSPGMSSGSSLEQFF; DNA: TGTGCCAGCAGCCCCGGAATGTCTAGCGGGAGTTCACTTGAGCAGTTCTTC
V: TRBV12-3/TRBV12-4; D: NA; J: TRBJ2-5; size: NA; CDR3: CASTFGGRQETQYF; DNA: TGTGCCAGCACCTTTGGGGGGCGCCAGGAGACCCAGTACTTC
V: TRBV5-1; D: TRBD1; J: TRBJ2-3; size: many; CDR3: CASSRTGQGSDTQYF; DNA: TGCGCCAGCAGCCGGACGGGACAGGGGTCAGATACGCAGTATTTT
V: TRBV30; D: NA; J: TRBJ2-2; size: many; CDR3: CAWNSGLPGELFF; DNA: TGTGCCTGGAACTCGGGACTGCCCGGGGAGCTGTTTTTT
V: TRBV24-1; D: TRBD2; J: TRBJ2-2; size: NA; CDR3: CATSRGTSGRGTGELFF; DNA: TGTGCCACCAGCCGAGGGACTAGCGGGAGAGGTACCGGGGAGCTGTTTTTT
V: TRBV10-1; D: TRBD1; J: TRBJ1-3; size: many; CDR3: CASSPRDRISGNTIYF; DNA: TGCGCCAGCAGTCCCCGGGACAGGATATCTGGAAACACCATATATTTT
V: TRBV18; D: TRBD1; J: TRBJ1-6; size: NA; CDR3: CASSLGTALMSPLHF; DNA: TGTGCCAGCTCACTAGGGACAGCCTTAATGTCACCCCTCCACTTT
V: TRBV7-2; D: NA; J: TRBJ1-1; size: many; CDR3: CASSLSGGTTEAFF; DNA: TGTGCCAGCAGCTTATCTGGGGGAACCACTGAAGCTTTCTTT
V: TRBV5-1; D: NA; J: TRBJ2-3; size: once; CDR3: CASSWKDTQYF; DNA: TGCGCCAGCAGCTGGAAAGATACGCAGTATTTT
V: TRBV28; D: TRBD2; J: TRBJ2-3; size: many; CDR3: CASSLRLELAGPMGDTQYF; DNA: TGTGCCAGCAGTTTAAGGTTGGAGCTAGCGGGGCCTATGGGGGATACGCAGTATTTT
V: TRBV6-5; D: NA; J: TRBJ1-4; size: NA; CDR3: CASSLIRVSNEKLFF; DNA: TGTGCCAGCAGTTTAATAAGGGTGTCTAATGAAAAACTGTTTTTT
V: TRBV5-6; D: TRBD1; J: TRBJ2-4; size: NA; CDR3: CASSRYGQGYKNIQYF; DNA: TGTGCCAGCAGCCGTTACGGACAGGGTTACAAAAACATTCAGTACTTC
V: TRBV11-2; D: NA; J: TRBJ2-2; size: NA; CDR3: CASSLTVPGELFF; DNA: TGTGCCAGCAGCCTGACAGTCCCCGGGGAGCTGTTTTTT